Each of the 22 T cell receptor beta chains below was sequenced from the same sample in a study of T cell responses to AZD1222 COVID-19 vaccine (dated by TCRdb to the early 2020s). The method behind the library was the immunoSEQ multiplex PCR assay. In its TCRdb copy, this immuneACCESS table keeps in-frame sequences only and misses some clones. Where compared with another copy, unresolved V genes explain less than half of these, and the others have no known cause. Across this sample there are about 130,000 clones, with approximately 86% seen only once. Of the sample, roughly 5.7% is held by the ten largest clones. The intended sense of this specimen's time point label: about 28 days (+/-7) after the second vaccine dose. The sequencing used peripheral blood, collected 28 days after the second AZD1222 dose. The receptors originated from an adult who received the AZD1222 COVID-19 vaccine.

The chain links TRBV28 to TRBJ1-1; unclear D gene. The germline CDR1 and CDR2 sequences are MDHEN and SYDVKM. This CDR3 has 13 amino acids. The V end lost 3 bases, the J end lost 3 bases, and 8 bases lay between the germline ends. CDR3 bases: TGTGCCAGCAGTTTGGGCACCCACACTGAAGCTTTCTTT. This translates into CASSLGTHTEAFF. The full variable domain, in which reference TRBV28 and TRBJ1-1 provide the parts outside the CDR3, is DVKVTQSSRYLVKRTGEKVFLECVQDMDHENMFWYRQDPGLGLRLIYFSYDVKMKEKGDIPEGYSVSREKKERFSLILESASTNQTSMYLCASSLGTHTEAFFGQGTRLTVV.

V and J are TRBV7-2 and TRBJ1-1; D gene unclear. Deletions cut 4 bases from V and 0 bases from J, with 9 bases between. CDR3 length: 14 residues. CDR1 and CDR2 (germline): SGHTA, FQGNSA. The CDR3 reads CASSSSPLNTEAFF. Here the CDR3 DNA reads TGTGCCAGCAGCTCCTCCCCCCTGAACACTGAAGCTTTCTTT.

This chain joins TRBV5-1 and TRBJ2-5; D uncertain. The CDR3 is 14 amino acids. The V gene's germline CDR1 is SGHRS and CDR2 YFSETQ. V lost 4 bases to trimming and J lost 5 bases, with 15 bases between them. CDR3 amino acids: CASSTGGLGETQYF. CDR3 bases: TGCGCCAGCAGCACCGGCGGCCTAGGGGAGACCCAGTACTTC.

The CDR3 bases are TGTGCCTGGACCATAACTGGGGATGGCTACACCTTC. Protein product: CAWTITGDGYTF. V and J are TRBV30 and TRBJ1-2; D is unresolved. The CDR3 consists of 12 residues. CDR1 GTSNPN and CDR2 SVGIG come from the germline V gene (reference sequence). V was cut by 4 bases and J by 6 bases, with 12 bases left in between.

There are a few counts of this clone. The V call is TRBV29-1, the J call TRBJ2-7; tentative D call: TRBD2 (5 bases). The CDR3 covers 12 residues. The V end was cut by 6 bases, the J end by 6 bases, with 15 bases between. The germline CDR1 and CDR2 sequences are SQVTM and ANQGSEA. CDR3 bases: TGCAGCGTCCCGAGTTTAGGAGGCGAGCAGTACTTC. Protein product: CSVPSLGGEQYF.

CDR3 nucleotides: TGCGCCAGCCGAAGGGATACTAACAATGAGCAGTTCTTC. Protein: CASRRDTNNEQFF. This sequence joins TRBV5-1 and TRBJ2-1; no clear D gene. Germline V gene data show CDR1 as SGHRS and CDR2 as YFSETQ. The CDR3 runs to 13 residues. V was pared by 7 bases and J by 5 bases, with 13 bases between.

To note about this clone: The conserved closing phenylalanine or tryptophan is absent in this CDR3, likely reflecting a read error. It is unclear where the CDR3 begins or ends on the DNA, so no DNA is shown, and the CDR3 is as TCRdb lists it. This chain links TRBV10-3 with TRBJ1-4; the table assigns TRBD1, which was not confirmed against the DNA. Including both end residues, the CDR3 is 13 amino acids long. Germline V gene data show CDR1 as ENHRY and CDR2 as SYGVKD. The CDR3 spells CAISGHLNTRGKS.

The chain couples TRBV24-1 to TRBJ1-1; D not certain. The germline CDR1 and CDR2 sequences are KGHDR and SFDVKD. The CDR3 totals 13 residues. V was clipped by 5 bases and J by 1 base, with 7 bases between them. CDR3 region: CATSAAANTEAFF. The CDR3 coding sequence is TGTGCCACCAGTGCGGCGGCGAACACTGAAGCTTTCTTT.

The V call is TRBV30, the J call TRBJ2-3; D unclear. This CDR3 has 11 residues. Trimming cost V 1 base and J 6 bases, with 5 bases left between them. Germline loops: CDR1 GTSNPN, CDR2 SVGIG (reference sequence). The CDR3: CAWSEGDTQYF. Written as DNA, the CDR3 is TGTGCCTGGAGTGAGGGTGATACGCAGTATTTT. Supplemented by reference TRBV30 and TRBJ2-3, the full variable domain reads SQTIHQWPATLVQPVGSPLSLECTVEGTSNPNLYWYRQAAGRGLQLLFYSVGIGQISSEVPQNLSASRPQDRQFILSSKKLLLSDSGFYLCAWSEGDTQYFGPGTRLTVL.

The CDR3 here is CASRLEPRGRNQPQHF. CDR3 in DNA: TGTGCAAGTCGCTTAGAGCCCAGGGGGAGAAATCAGCCCCAGCATTTT. The J gene is TRBJ1-5, the V gene TRBV12-2; the table's D call, TRBD1, was not checked against the DNA. TRBV12-2 constitutes a pseudogene. This CDR3 is 16 amino acids long.

The rearrangement links TRBV7-2 to TRBJ2-1; TRBD1 might be the D (6 bases). Germline V gene lookup returns CDR1 SGHTA and CDR2 FQGNSA. CDR3 length: 14 amino acids. The germline V and J ends were trimmed by 5 bases and 2 bases, with 10 bases remaining between them. The CDR3 bases are TGTGCCAGCAGCCGGACAGCCGCCTACAATGAGCAGTTCTTC. This sequence encodes CASSRTAAYNEQFF.

The V and J genes are TRBV28 and TRBJ1-4; D not certain. Trimming removed 7 bases from V and 2 bases from J, with 17 bases in between. The CDR3 runs to 16 residues. CDR1 and CDR2 (germline): MDHEN, SYDVKM. This CDR3 is CASISTTTGTNEKLFF. The CDR3 DNA sequence: TGTGCCAGCATATCCACCACGACCGGTACTAATGAAAAACTGTTTTTT. The full variable domain, in which reference TRBV28 and TRBJ1-4 provide the parts outside the CDR3, is DVKVTQSSRYLVKRTGEKVFLECVQDMDHENMFWYRQDPGLGLRLIYFSYDVKMKEKGDIPEGYSVSREKKERFSLILESASTNQTSMYLCASISTTTGTNEKLFFGSGTQLSVL.

The gene calls are TRBV5-1 and TRBJ1-3, with a possible D match to TRBD1 (5 bases). The CDR3 runs to 14 residues. With 0 bases removed from V and 9 bases from J, the gap between germline ends came to 13 bases. The germline gives CDR1 SGHRS, CDR2 YFSETQ. Written as DNA, the CDR3 is TGCGCCAGCAGCTTGGCCGGCGGGGACGGCACCATATATTTT. Its translation: CASSLAGGDGTIYF.

The genes are TRBV24-1 and TRBJ2-5, with 8 bases identical to TRBD2. Germline V gene data show CDR1 as KGHDR and CDR2 as SFDVKD. With 3 bases clipped from V and 4 bases from J, the junction kept 6 bases outside the gene matches. CDR3 length equals 15 residues. CDR3 nucleotide sequence: TGTGCCACCAGTGATGGACATCGGGGGGGAGAGACCCAGTACTTC. Residues: CATSDGHRGGETQYF.

The V and J genes are TRBV7-2 and TRBJ2-3, with 7 bases identical to TRBD1. The CDR3 runs 15 residues. The germline V gene has CDR1 SGHTA and CDR2 FQGNSA. V was clipped by 1 base and J by 4 bases; unmatched bases: 5. The CDR3 loop is CASSLVRGGPDTQYF. For the CDR3, the DNA is TGTGCCAGCAGCTTAGTCCGAGGGGGCCCAGATACGCAGTATTTT.

V and J are TRBV30 and TRBJ1-5, with D possibly being TRBD1 (6 bases). The CDR3 is made up of 14 amino acids. The germline gives CDR1 GTSNPN, CDR2 SVGIG (reference sequence). Trimming stripped 4 bases from V and 2 bases from J, with 12 bases between. CDR3 sequence (DNA): TGTGCCTGGACCGGACAGTCGGGCAATCAGCCCCAGCATTTT. This gives the protein CAWTGQSGNQPQHF.

This chain connects TRBV5-1 to TRBJ2-3, with 10 bases that match TRBD2. The germline CDR1 and CDR2 sequences are SGHRS and YFSETQ. This CDR3 contains 15 residues. The junction had 6 bases not matched to a gene; V was cut back by 5 bases and J by 3 bases. The CDR3 spells CASSPSGGETDTQYF. In nucleotides, the CDR3 is TGCGCCAGCAGTCCAAGCGGGGGGGAAACAGATACGCAGTATTTT.

The chain links TRBV4-2 to TRBJ1-2; 9 bases line up with TRBD1. This CDR3 contains 16 residues. The V gene's germline CDR1 is LGHNA and CDR2 YNFKEQ. With 1 base clipped from V and 3 bases from J, the junction kept 6 bases outside the gene matches. The CDR3 spells CASSQATGGGDYGYTF. In nucleotides, the CDR3 is TGTGCCAGCAGCCAAGCAACAGGGGGCGGTGACTATGGCTACACCTTC.

This chain links TRBV5-4 with TRBJ1-6; TRBD1 aligns across 10 bases. The CDR3 is made up of 15 amino acids. The ends lost 6 bases at V and 8 bases at J; junction bases unmatched: 8. Germline CDR1 SGHNT, CDR2 YYREEE (reference sequence). The CDR3 spells CASTIQGQGYSPLHF. Here the CDR3 DNA reads TGTGCCAGCACCATCCAGGGACAGGGGTATTCACCCCTCCACTTT.

CDR3 in amino acids: CASSRDRRLGYTF. The CDR3 bases are TGTGCCAGCAGCCGAGACAGGCGACTAGGCTACACCTTC. The chain couples TRBV7-8 to TRBJ1-2; perhaps TRBD1 as D (6 bases). The CDR3 spans 13 residues. V shed 5 bases and J shed 8 bases, with 15 bases lying between them. Germline CDR1 is SGHVS and CDR2 is FQNEAQ. Full variable domain (remainder filled in from reference TRBV7-8 and TRBJ1-2): GAGVSQSPRYKVAKRGQDVALRCDPISGHVSLFWYQQALGQGPEFLTYFQNEAQLDKSGLPSDRFFAERPEGSVSTLKIQRTQQEDSAVYLCASSRDRRLGYTFGSGTRLTVV.

The J gene is TRBJ1-6, the V gene TRBV10-2; TRBD1 matches at 9 bases. With V trimmed by 8 bases and J by 13 bases, 18 bases remained unmatched. Germline V gene lookup returns CDR1 WSHSY and CDR2 SAAADI. The CDR3 runs to 16 residues. The CDR3 DNA reads as TGCGCCAGCGACTCCCGGGACAGGGCCCCGCTTAGCCCCCTCCACTTT. Translated: CASDSRDRAPLSPLHF.

The gene calls are TRBV7-8 and TRBJ2-1, with D unclear. Germline loops: CDR1 SGHVS, CDR2 FQNEAQ. This CDR3 contains 13 residues. V was cut by 5 bases and J by 6 bases, with 11 bases left in between. DNA for the CDR3: TGTGCCAGCAGCCTCAACCGTGGCAATGAGCAGTTCTTC. It specifies CASSLNRGNEQFF.